A single sample is the source of the 20 T cell receptor beta chains below, sequenced in a study of T-cell reconstitution after alpha-beta-depleted transplantation in children. TCRbeta library preparation incorporated unique molecular identifiers. MiXCR, applied by TCRdb to the PCR reads, yields one record per CDR3 protein. The data show 400,000 to 500,000 distinct CDR3 sequences, approximately 11% seen once. The starting material was PBMCs from the stem cell graft donor, obtained from the stem cell graft. These receptors came from a human donor who donated a stem cell graft to a child with acute myeloid leukemia.

V usage is TRBV19 and J usage is TRBJ2-1; perhaps TRBD1 as D (6 bases). Looked up from germline, CDR1 is LNHDA and CDR2 is SQIVND (reference sequence). Trimming cost V 5 bases and J 9 bases, with 14 bases left between them. The CDR3 loop spans 13 amino acids. CDR3 sequence reads: CASSASTGREQFF. The CDR3, as DNA: TGTGCCAGTAGTGCCTCCACAGGGCGTGAGCAGTTCTTC.

This clonotype was counted ten times or more. This chain connects TRBV2 to TRBJ2-3; 7 bases are a match to TRBD1. Trimming removed 5 bases from V and 4 bases from J; junction bases left unmatched: 3. Germline V gene lookup returns CDR1 SNHLY and CDR2 FYNNEI. The CDR3 loop spans 13 amino acids. The CDR3 bases are TGTGCCAGCAGTAAAGGGGGCCCAGATACGCAGTATTTT. This translates into CASSKGGPDTQYF.

This sequence joins TRBV11-2 and TRBJ2-3, with D tentatively TRBD2 (6 bases). Germline V gene data show CDR1 as SGHAT and CDR2 as FQNNGV. V dropped 3 bases and J dropped 2 bases, with 21 bases sitting between them. This CDR3 contains 18 residues. CDR3 sequence: CASSFPGLGRSDTDTQYF. The CDR3 DNA is TGTGCCAGCAGCTTCCCGGGACTGGGGAGGAGTGACACAGATACGCAGTATTTT.

This clonotype was detected a few times. The V call is TRBV6-4, the J call TRBJ1-2; D is possibly TRBD1 (5 bases). The V gene lost 5 bases and the J gene lost 2 bases, with 18 bases spanning the gap. The CDR3 has 16 residues. Germline V CDR1 and CDR2: MRHNA, SNTAGT. CDR3: CASSFDSSSPNYGYTF. CDR3 in DNA: TGTGCCAGCAGTTTTGACAGCTCCTCTCCCAACTATGGCTACACCTTC.

There are many counts of this clonotype. CDR3 in amino acids: CSAVGQGKETQYF. CDR3 nucleotide sequence: TGCAGTGCTGTGGGACAGGGGAAGGAGACCCAGTACTTC. The V gene is TRBV20-1, the J gene TRBJ2-5, with 10 bases identical to TRBD1. Germline V lookup: CDR1 DFQATT, CDR2 SNEGSKA (reference sequence). This CDR3 contains 13 residues. Trimming cost V 5 bases and J 5 bases; bases outside gene matches: 5.

This clonotype was observed a few times. The rearrangement links TRBV3-1 to TRBJ1-6, with 8 nucleotides matching TRBD1. The J segment lost 4 bases and the V segment lost 3 bases, leaving 8 bases of the junction unmatched. The CDR3 is made up of 17 amino acids. Germline values: CDR1 LGHDT, CDR2 YNNKEL (reference sequence). The CDR3 reads CASSQRTGQEYNSPLHF. The DNA for the CDR3 is TGTGCCAGCAGCCAGAGAACGGGACAGGAGTATAATTCACCCCTCCACTTT. Full variable domain (missing parts from reference TRBV3-1 and TRBJ1-6): DTAVSQTPKYLVTQMGNDKSIKCEQNLGHDTMYWYKQDSKKFLKIMFSYNNKELIINETVPNRFSPKSPDKAHLNLHINSLELGDSAVYFCASSQRTGQEYNSPLHFGNGTRLTVT.

Ten or more counts support this clonotype. The CDR3 end shows no conserved phenylalanine or tryptophan, and so a read error is likely. The DNA is omitted, as the CDR3 cannot be located on it reliably, and the CDR3 follows TCRdb's listing. The chain has TRBV15 and TRBJ2-1; TRBD2 is the table's D call, not checked against the DNA. Germline CDR1 and CDR2: LNHNV and YYDKDF (reference sequence). Inclusive of both ends, the CDR3 amounts to 13 amino acids. This CDR3 reads CATSRETGGLAML.

This clonotype was observed a few times. V is TRBV29-1 and J is TRBJ2-3, with D possibly matching TRBD1 (5 bases). Trimming took 3 bases from V and 1 from J, leaving 8 bases between them. Germline lookup yields CDR1 SQVTM and CDR2 ANQGSEA. The length of the CDR3 is 13 residues. DNA for the CDR3: TGCAGCGTTGAGGCACAGGGCACAGATACGCAGTATTTT. Amino acids: CSVEAQGTDTQYF.

The table lists this clonotype with many counts. The genes are TRBV10-3 and TRBJ2-5; D is possibly TRBD1 (6 bases). The CDR3 length is 12 residues. Germline CDR1 reads ENHRY; CDR2 reads SYGVKD. V was pared by 11 bases and J by 4 bases, with 14 bases between. The CDR3 sequence: CAAQGTLETQYF. CDR3 in DNA: TGTGCCGCCCAGGGGACCCTAGAGACCCAGTACTTC.

This clonotype has more than one count but fewer than ten. The V call is TRBV29-1, the J call TRBJ2-2; weak D call: TRBD2 (6 bases). The CDR3 loop spans 13 amino acids. CDR1 is SQVTM, CDR2 ANQGSEA, per germline. The germline V and J ends were trimmed by 6 bases and 5 bases, with 13 bases remaining between them. The CDR3 reads CSVTDSGTGELFF. DNA of the CDR3: TGCAGCGTGACCGATAGCGGAACCGGGGAGCTGTTTTTT.

This clonotype has a handful of counts. At one end the junction does not follow the germline gene, possibly because of a read error. The chain is built from TRBV7-9 and TRBJ2-5; unclear D gene. Germline V gene sequence: CDR1 SEHNR, CDR2 FQNEAQ (reference sequence). The CDR3 runs to 13 residues. Here the CDR3 DNA reads TGTGCCAGCAGCCTTTTCGTCGGAGAGTCCCAGTACTTC. Translation: CASSLFVGESQYF.

This clonotype was found a few times. In DNA, the CDR3 is TGTGCCAGCCGGGAGGGTTCGGGGCACACAGATACGCAGTATTTT. Protein product: CASREGSGHTDTQYF. The chain uses TRBV6-2 or TRBV6-3 and TRBJ2-3; 8 nucleotides match TRBD2. This CDR3 contains 15 residues. Trimming took 8 bases from V and 2 from J; bases not matched to a gene: 9. CDR1 and CDR2 (germline): MNHEY, SVGEGT.

This clonotype was recorded many times. This chain joins TRBV20-1 and TRBJ1-1; a possible D gene is TRBD1 (6 bases). The CDR3 is made up of 14 amino acids. The V end was cut by 4 bases, the J end by 3 bases, with 15 bases between. Looked up from germline, CDR1 is DFQATT and CDR2 is SNEGSKA (reference sequence). The CDR3 spells CSAKDWSGDTEAFF. Written as DNA, the CDR3 is TGCAGTGCTAAGGATTGGTCAGGGGACACTGAAGCTTTCTTT.

V and J are TRBV4-1 and TRBJ1-1; D may be TRBD1 (5 bases). The CDR3 is 15 amino acids. Trimming stripped 4 bases from V and 4 bases from J, with 16 bases between. The germline V gene has CDR1 MGHRA and CDR2 YSYEKL. In nucleotides, the CDR3 is TGCGCCAGCAGCCCTGGAGGGGCCGGGGGCACTGAAGCTTTCTTT. Its protein product is CASSPGGAGGTEAFF.

The J gene is TRBJ1-1, the V gene TRBV7-3; TRBD1 is a possible D gene (6 bases). The V and J ends lost 1 base and 5 bases respectively, with 11 bases between them. This CDR3 has 14 amino acids. Looked up from germline, CDR1 is SGHTA and CDR2 is FQGTGA. CDR3 region: CASSLSPGVTEAFF. CDR3 sequence (DNA): TGTGCCAGCAGCTTAAGTCCAGGGGTAACTGAAGCTTTCTTT.

In its sample, this clonotype was seen a few times. The chain uses TRBV7-2 and TRBJ1-6; D not certain. CDR1 SGHTA and CDR2 FQGNSA come from the germline V gene. The CDR3 extends over 14 amino acids. V lost 5 bases and J lost 10, with 15 bases in between. In DNA, the CDR3 is TGTGCCAGCAGCATCACGTTTGGGTTATCACCCCTCCACTTT. It specifies CASSITFGLSPLHF.

This clonotype was counted at least ten times. The chain carries TRBV7-3 and TRBJ2-3; no reliable D call. Trimming shortened V by 4 bases and J by 1 base, and 9 bases separated the two germline ends. The V gene's germline CDR1 is SGHTA and CDR2 FQGTGA. CDR3 length: 14 residues. As DNA, the CDR3 is TGTGCCAGCAGCTCCCCCGGAGGCACAGATACGCAGTATTTT. This translates into CASSSPGGTDTQYF.

The chain recombines TRBV20-1 with TRBJ1-5; TRBD1 aligns across 7 bases. The V gene end was trimmed by 6 bases and the J gene end by 2 bases; junction bases not matched to a gene: 7. In germline, CDR1 is DFQATT, CDR2 SNEGSKA (reference sequence). The CDR3 extends over 14 amino acids. The CDR3 DNA follows: TGCAGTGCGCCGTCGACAGGGCGCAATCAGCCCCAGCATTTT. It yields the protein CSAPSTGRNQPQHF.

This clonotype was recorded many times. The chain combines TRBV27 with TRBJ2-2, with D perhaps matching TRBD1 (6 bases). The CDR3 sequence is 13 residues long. V gave up 8 bases and J gave up 5 bases, with 12 bases separating them. The V gene's germline CDR1 is MNHEY and CDR2 SMNVEV (reference sequence). The CDR3, as DNA: TGTGCCAGCCACAGGGATTTAACCGGGGAGCTGTTTTTT. Amino acid sequence: CASHRDLTGELFF.

The genes are TRBV20-1 and TRBJ1-5; perhaps TRBD1 as D (5 bases). V dropped 3 bases and J dropped 1 base, with 19 bases sitting between them. Per the germline V gene, CDR1 is DFQATT and CDR2 is SNEGSKA (reference sequence). The CDR3 totals 17 residues. The CDR3 sequence is CSARFGPGGGSNQPQHF. The CDR3 region has the DNA TGCAGTGCTAGGTTTGGCCCCGGGGGGGGGAGCAATCAGCCCCAGCATTTT.